This T cell receptor (beta chain) was retrieved from a study of T cell responses to AZD1222 COVID-19 vaccine. Study context: Whether given at about 4 or about 12 weeks, second doses were pooled.

CDR1 and CDR2 (germline): SNHLY, FYNNEI. CDR3 length: 13 amino acids. Trimming took 4 bases from V and 3 from J, leaving 9 bases between them. Clones were read by immunoSEQ multiplex PCR, and TCRdb kept only the in-frame ones, dropping some. The profile shows fewer than 180,000 clones, around 94% of them singletons. J is TRBJ1-2 and V is TRBV2, with D uncertain. The TCR sequence derives from an adult in good health. The source material was peripheral blood, sampled on day 0 of AZD1222 vaccination. In DNA, the CDR3 is TGTGCCAGCAGTGGTCTCATCCACTATGGCTACACCTTC. Encoded protein: CASSGLIHYGYTF.